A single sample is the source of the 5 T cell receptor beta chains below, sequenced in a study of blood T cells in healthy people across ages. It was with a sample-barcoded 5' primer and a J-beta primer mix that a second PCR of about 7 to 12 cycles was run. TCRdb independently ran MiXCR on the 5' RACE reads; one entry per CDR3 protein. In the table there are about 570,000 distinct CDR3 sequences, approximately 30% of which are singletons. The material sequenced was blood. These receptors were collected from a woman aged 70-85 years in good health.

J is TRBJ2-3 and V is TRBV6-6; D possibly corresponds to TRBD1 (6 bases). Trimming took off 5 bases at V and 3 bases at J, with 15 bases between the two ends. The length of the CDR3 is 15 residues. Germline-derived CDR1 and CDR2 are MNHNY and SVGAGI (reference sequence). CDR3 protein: CASSAVGAGTDTQYF. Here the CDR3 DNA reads TGTGCCAGCAGTGCGGTGGGGGCTGGGACAGATACGCAGTATTTT.

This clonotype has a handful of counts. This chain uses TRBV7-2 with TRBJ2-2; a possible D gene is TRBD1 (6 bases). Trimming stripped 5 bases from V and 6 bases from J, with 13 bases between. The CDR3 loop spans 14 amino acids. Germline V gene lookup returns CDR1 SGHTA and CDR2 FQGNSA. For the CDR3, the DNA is TGTGCCAGCAGCGAACAGGGAACGGCCGGGGAGCTGTTTTTT. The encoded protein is CASSEQGTAGELFF.

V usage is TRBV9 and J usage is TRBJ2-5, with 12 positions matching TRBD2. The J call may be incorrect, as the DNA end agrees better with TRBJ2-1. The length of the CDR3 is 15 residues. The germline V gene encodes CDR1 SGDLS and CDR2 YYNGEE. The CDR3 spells CASSVALAGGLGQFF. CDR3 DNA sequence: TGTGCCAGCAGCGTAGCGCTAGCGGGGGGGTTGGGGCAGTTCTTC.

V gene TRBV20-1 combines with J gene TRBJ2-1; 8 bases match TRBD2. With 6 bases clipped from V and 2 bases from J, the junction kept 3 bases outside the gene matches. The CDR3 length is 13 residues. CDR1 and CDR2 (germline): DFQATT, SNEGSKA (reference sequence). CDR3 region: CSARGGAYNEQFF. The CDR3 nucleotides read TGCAGTGCCCGGGGGGGCGCCTACAATGAGCAGTTCTTC.

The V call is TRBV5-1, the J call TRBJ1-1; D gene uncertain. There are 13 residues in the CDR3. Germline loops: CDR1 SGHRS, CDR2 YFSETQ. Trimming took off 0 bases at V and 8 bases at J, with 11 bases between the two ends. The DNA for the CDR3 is TGCGCCAGCAGCTTGGGCAGGCTGGGGGAAGCTTTCTTT. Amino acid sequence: CASSLGRLGEAFF.